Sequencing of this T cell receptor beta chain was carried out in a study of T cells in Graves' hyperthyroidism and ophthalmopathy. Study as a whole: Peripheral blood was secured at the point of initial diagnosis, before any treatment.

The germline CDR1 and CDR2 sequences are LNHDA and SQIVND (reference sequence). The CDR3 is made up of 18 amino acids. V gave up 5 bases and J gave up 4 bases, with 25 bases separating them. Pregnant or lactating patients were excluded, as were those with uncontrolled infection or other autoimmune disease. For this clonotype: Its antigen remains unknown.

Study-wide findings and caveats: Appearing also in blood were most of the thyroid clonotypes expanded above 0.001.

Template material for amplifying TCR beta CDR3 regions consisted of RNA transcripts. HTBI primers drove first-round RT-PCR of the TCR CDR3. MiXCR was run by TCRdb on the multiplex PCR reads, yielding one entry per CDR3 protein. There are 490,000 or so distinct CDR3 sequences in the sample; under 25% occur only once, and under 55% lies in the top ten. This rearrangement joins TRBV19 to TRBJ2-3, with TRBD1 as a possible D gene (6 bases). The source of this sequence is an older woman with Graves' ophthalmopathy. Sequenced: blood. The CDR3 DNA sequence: TGTGCCAGTAGTCCCTATCACAGGGTCGGAATGGTTCCAGATACGCAGTATTTT. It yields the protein CASSPYHRVGMVPDTQYF.